These T cell receptor beta chains were read from a single sample in a study of T-cell reconstitution after alpha-beta-depleted transplantation in children. TCRdb itself ran the PCR reads through MiXCR, one entry per CDR3 protein. The sample shows 500,000 to 650,000 distinct CDR3 sequences, 10% to 15% of them seen only once. Sequenced here: PBMCs, mostly from graft donor cells, sampled 360 days after TCRalphabeta/CD19-depleted stem cell transplant. These receptor sequences come from a male patient younger than 18 who had a stem cell transplant for acute myeloid leukemia, so the T cells may come from the graft donor. The CDR3 runs from the conserved cysteine through the conserved F or W. A D gene is named only where the DNA matches it firmly. Clone size is stated in some rows and not others, as once, few, many or a class when expanded.

size	D	V	J	CDR3	DNA
NA	NA	TRBV9	TRBJ1-5	CASSVAKGRGQPQHF	TGTGCCAGCAGCGTAGCTAAGGGCCGAGGCCAGCCCCAGCATTTT
few	TRBD2	TRBV28	TRBJ2-1	CASNPPLAGVRNEQFF	TGTGCCAGCAATCCTCCCTTAGCGGGAGTGAGGAATGAGCAGTTCTTC
few	NA	TRBV20-1	TRBJ2-7	CSASPTRGEEQYF	TGCAGTGCTAGTCCCACCAGAGGGGAGGAGCAGTACTTC
NA	TRBD2	TRBV12-3/TRBV12-4	TRBJ2-1	CASSLGGLAGFEEQFF	TGTGCCAGCAGTTTGGGCGGGCTAGCGGGATTTGAGGAGCAGTTCTTC
many	NA	TRBV12-3/TRBV12-4	TRBJ2-2	CASSLRGRHTGELFF	TGTGCCAGCAGCCTACGAGGGAGGCACACCGGGGAGCTGTTTTTT
NA	NA	TRBV28	TRBJ2-7	CASSLLGGESGQYF	TGTGCCAGCAGTTTACTTGGCGGGGAAAGTGGGCAGTACTTC
NA	TRBD2	TRBV20-1	TRBJ2-1	CSAEIAGEWERF	TGCAGTGCTGAGATAGCGGGAGAATGGGAACGCTTC
many	TRBD1	TRBV10-3	TRBJ1-1	CAISGTGAGTEAFF	TGTGCCATCAGTGGAACAGGGGCGGGCACTGAAGCTTTCTTT
NA	TRBD2	TRBV2	TRBJ2-7	CAPRYGGRENEQYF	TGTGCCCCTCGGTATGGCGGGAGGGAAAACGAGCAGTACTTC
NA	NA	TRBV15	TRBJ1-2	CATSRAPGLGGYGYTF	TGTGCCACCAGCAGAGCCCCAGGGTTAGGAGGTTATGGCTACACCTTC
NA	TRBD2	TRBV20-1	TRBJ2-1	CSARDRKRGAYNEQFF	TGCAGTGCTAGAGATCGGAAGCGGGGTGCCTACAATGAGCAGTTCTTC
few	TRBD2	TRBV7-8	TRBJ2-1	CASSVTSGSGEQFF	TGTGCCAGCAGCGTAACTAGCGGGAGCGGGGAGCAGTTCTTC
few	NA	TRBV5-1	TRBJ2-7	CASSLDSADSYEQYF	TGCGCCAGCAGCTTGGATTCGGCAGACTCCTACGAGCAGTACTTC
few	TRBD1	TRBV5-1	TRBJ1-2	CASSLGQGAGYGYTF	TGCGCCAGCAGCCTCGGACAGGGGGCGGGGTATGGCTACACCTTC
few	TRBD2	TRBV11-2	TRBJ2-1	CASSPFGLAGVSSYNEQFF	TGTGCCAGCAGCCCCTTCGGACTAGCGGGTGTCTCTTCCTACAATGAGCAGTTCTTC
few	NA	TRBV15	TRBJ2-7	CATSSFRDYMPNEQYF	TGTGCCACCAGCAGTTTCCGGGATTATATGCCGAACGAGCAGTACTTC
few	NA	TRBV7-9	TRBJ2-4	CASSLLSERAIQYF	TGTGCCAGCAGCTTATTGAGCGAGAGGGCCATTCAGTACTTC
NA	TRBD2	TRBV7-6	TRBJ2-5	CASSLDRLAGDSQETQYF	TGTGCCAGCAGCTTAGACAGACTAGCGGGCGACAGCCAAGAGACCCAGTACTTC
many	NA	TRBV19	TRBJ2-7	CASNASGTTYEQYF	TGTGCCAGTAATGCATCCGGCACGACCTACGAGCAGTACTTC
many	TRBD2	TRBV28	TRBJ2-1	CASSSLAGRSYNEQFF	TGTGCCAGCAGTTCCTTAGCGGGACGCTCCTACAATGAGCAGTTCTTC
few	NA	TRBV20-1	TRBJ2-7	CSARGTWEQYF	TGCAGTGCTAGAGGGACCTGGGAGCAGTACTTC
NA	NA	TRBV15	TRBJ1-2	CAKGLGCYGYTF	TGTGCCAAGGGGCTTGGATGCTATGGCTACACCTTC
few	NA	TRBV9	TRBJ2-1	CASSVSGIIYNEQFF	TGTGCCAGCAGCGTATCCGGGATTATATACAATGAGCAGTTCTTC
few	NA	TRBV28	TRBJ1-5	CASSLNLGSNQPQHF	TGTGCCAGCAGTTTAAATTTAGGTAGCAATCAGCCCCAGCATTTT
NA	NA	TRBV28	TRBJ1-6	CASSLWQGLGGIQPLHF	TGTGCCAGCAGTTTATGGCAGGGGCTAGGAGGAATTCAACCCCTCCACTTT
many	NA	TRBV7-2	TRBJ2-5	CASSLRGEETQYF	TGTGCCAGCAGCTTGAGGGGGGAGGAGACCCAGTACTTC
few	TRBD2	TRBV29-1	TRBJ2-2	CSVEEGLVTGELFF	TGCAGCGTTGAAGAAGGACTAGTTACCGGGGAGCTGTTTTTT
few	NA	TRBV14	TRBJ2-7	CASSQRRGWNEQYF	TGTGCCAGCAGCCAACGTAGGGGCTGGAACGAGCAGTACTTC
few	TRBD2	TRBV15	TRBJ2-3	CATSREAGTRGRDTQYF	TGTGCCACCAGCAGAGAAGCCGGGACTAGGGGACGGGATACGCAGTATTTT
few	NA	TRBV20-1	TRBJ2-3	CSARGPQQNGDTQYF	TGCAGTGCTAGAGGGCCCCAACAGAACGGAGATACGCAGTATTTT
NA	NA	TRBV24-1	TRBJ2-3	CATSGLAITDTQYF	TGTGCCACCAGCGGACTTGCCATCACAGATACGCAGTATTTT
many	NA	TRBV4-3	TRBJ2-2	CASSFDRQLNTGELFF	TGCGCCAGCAGCTTCGACAGACAATTGAACACCGGGGAGCTGTTTTTT
NA	TRBD1	TRBV20-1	TRBJ1-6	CSASPGQVSYNSPLHF	TGCAGTGCTAGCCCGGGACAGGTCTCCTATAATTCACCCCTCCACTTT
NA	TRBD2	TRBV7-3	TRBJ2-1	CASSLRSSGRAIDEQFF	TGTGCCAGCAGCTTAAGGTCAAGCGGGAGGGCCATCGATGAGCAGTTCTTC
NA	NA	TRBV14	TRBJ2-1	CASSRFQGGVDNEQFF	TGTGCCAGCAGCCGGTTCCAGGGCGGAGTCGACAATGAGCAGTTCTTC
NA	TRBD2	TRBV20-1	TRBJ2-7	CSPRLAGDYEQYF	TGCAGTCCAAGACTAGCGGGGGACTACGAGCAGTACTTC
few	NA	TRBV19	TRBJ1-1	CASSPYGGHVEAFF	TGTGCCAGTAGTCCTTACGGGGGACATGTTGAAGCTTTCTTT
few	NA	TRBV25-1	TRBJ1-5	CASSESGGNQPQHF	TGTGCCAGCAGTGAATCAGGGGGCAATCAGCCCCAGCATTTT
few	NA	TRBV7-2	TRBJ1-5	CASSLRQGFNQPQHF	TGTGCCAGCAGCTTACGGCAAGGTTTTAATCAGCCCCAGCATTTT
few	NA	TRBV28	TRBJ2-7	CASSLSGTPSSYEQYF	TGTGCCAGCAGTTTATCCGGGACCCCCAGCTCCTACGAGCAGTACTTC
NA	NA	TRBV11-2	TRBJ1-4	CASSLRRDNNEKLFF	TGTGCCAGCAGCTTACGTCGGGACAATAATGAAAAACTGTTTTTT
NA	TRBD1	TRBV29-1	TRBJ1-2	CCVEGTGTGYGYTF	TGCTGCGTTGAAGGGACAGGGACGGGCTATGGCTACACCTTC
NA	TRBD2	TRBV29-1	TRBJ2-7	CSVEARLAGGNEQYF	TGCAGCGTTGAGGCCAGACTAGCGGGAGGAAACGAGCAGTACTTC
many	NA	TRBV10-3	TRBJ2-3	CAISDRGSTDTQYF	TGTGCCATCAGTGACAGGGGAAGCACAGATACGCAGTATTTT
few	NA	TRBV4-2	TRBJ2-7	CASSQGGRGDSYEQYF	TGTGCCAGCAGCCAAGGAGGGCGGGGCGACTCCTACGAGCAGTACTTC
NA	TRBD2	TRBV10-2	TRBJ2-7	CASSSGGRTLGEQYF	TGCGCCAGTTCTAGCGGAGGGAGGACGTTAGGCGAGCAGTACTTC